The present T cell receptor beta chain was sequenced within a study of blood T cell repertoires in COVID-19. Only in-frame clones appear in the TCRdb table, and some are missing; sequencing was by immunoSEQ multiplex PCR. The table lists fewer than 200,000 clones, under 85% of them singletons, with 12% in the top ten. The germline gives CDR1 SGHAT, CDR2 FQNNGV. The junction had 7 bases not matched to a gene; V was cut back by 4 bases and J by 4 bases. The CDR3 sequence is 15 residues long. Material for sequencing was PBMCs or T cells enriched from blood (not recorded which). The origin of this receptor is a man aged 50-60 years who had recovered from COVID-19. This sequence joins TRBV11-2 and TRBJ2-5; TRBD2 aligns across 9 bases. CDR3 sequence reads: CASSSGRGGGETQYF. For the CDR3, the DNA is TGTGCCAGCAGCTCCGGGCGGGGGGGAGGAGAGACCCAGTACTTC. The entire variable domain, with the rest obtained from reference TRBV11-2 and TRBJ2-5, is as follows: EAGVAQSPRYKIIEKRQSVAFWCNPISGHATLYWYQQILGQGPKLLIQFQNNGVVDDSQLPKDRFSAERLKGVDSTLKIQPAKLEDSAVYLCASSSGRGGGETQYFGPGTRLLVL.